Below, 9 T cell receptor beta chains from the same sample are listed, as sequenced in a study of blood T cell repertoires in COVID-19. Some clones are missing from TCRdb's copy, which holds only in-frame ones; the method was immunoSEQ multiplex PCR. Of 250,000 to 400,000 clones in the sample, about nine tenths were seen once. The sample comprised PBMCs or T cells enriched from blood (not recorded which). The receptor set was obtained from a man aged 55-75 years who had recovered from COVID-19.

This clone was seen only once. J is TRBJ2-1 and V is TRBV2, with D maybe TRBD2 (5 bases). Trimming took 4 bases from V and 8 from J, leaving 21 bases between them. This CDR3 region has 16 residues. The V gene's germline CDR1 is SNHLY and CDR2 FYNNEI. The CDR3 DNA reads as TGTGCCAGCAGTGTACGGCCAGCGGCCGTCTTGGATGAGCAGTTCTTC. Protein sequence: CASSVRPAAVLDEQFF. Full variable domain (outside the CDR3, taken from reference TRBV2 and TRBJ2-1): EPEVTQTPSHQVTQMGQEVILRCVPISNHLYFYWYRQILGQKVEFLVSFYNNEISEKSEIFDDQFSVERPDGSNFTLKIRSTKLEDSAMYFCASSVRPAAVLDEQFFGPGTRLTVL.

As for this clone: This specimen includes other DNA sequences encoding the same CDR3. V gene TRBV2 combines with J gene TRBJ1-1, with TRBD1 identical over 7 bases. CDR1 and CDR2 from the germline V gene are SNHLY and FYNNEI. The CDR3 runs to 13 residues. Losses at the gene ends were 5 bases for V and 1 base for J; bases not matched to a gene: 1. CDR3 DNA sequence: TGTGCCAGCAGTCGGGACAGGAACACTGAAGCTTTCTTT. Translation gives CASSRDRNTEAFF. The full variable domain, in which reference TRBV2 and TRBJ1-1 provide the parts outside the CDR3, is EPEVTQTPSHQVTQMGQEVILRCVPISNHLYFYWYRQILGQKVEFLVSFYNNEISEKSEIFDDQFSVERPDGSNFTLKIRSTKLEDSAMYFCASSRDRNTEAFFGQGTRLTVV.

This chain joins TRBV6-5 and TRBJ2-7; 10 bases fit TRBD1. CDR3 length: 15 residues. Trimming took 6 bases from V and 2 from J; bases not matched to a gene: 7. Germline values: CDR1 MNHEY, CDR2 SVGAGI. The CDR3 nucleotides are TGTGCCAGCAGGGGTCCGGGACAGGGGACCTACGAGCAGTACTTC. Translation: CASRGPGQGTYEQYF.

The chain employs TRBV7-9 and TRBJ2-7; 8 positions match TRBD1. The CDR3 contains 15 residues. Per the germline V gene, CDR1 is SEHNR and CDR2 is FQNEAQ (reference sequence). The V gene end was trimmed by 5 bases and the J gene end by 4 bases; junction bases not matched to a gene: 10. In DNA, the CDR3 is TGTGCCAGCAGCCTATACAGGGGGGCAGGATACGAGCAGTACTTC. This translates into CASSLYRGAGYEQYF.

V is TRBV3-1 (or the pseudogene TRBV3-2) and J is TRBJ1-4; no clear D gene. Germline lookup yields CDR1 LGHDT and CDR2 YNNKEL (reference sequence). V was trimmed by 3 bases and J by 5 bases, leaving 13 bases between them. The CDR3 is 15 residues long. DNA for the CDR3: TGTGCCAGCAGCCAGGCGCGAGGGAGGAATGAAAAACTGTTTTTT. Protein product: CASSQARGRNEKLFF.

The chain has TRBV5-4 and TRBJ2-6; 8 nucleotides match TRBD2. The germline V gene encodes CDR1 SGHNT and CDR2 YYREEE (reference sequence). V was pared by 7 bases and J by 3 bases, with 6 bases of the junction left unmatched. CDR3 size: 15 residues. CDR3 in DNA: TGTGCCAGCGCGGGGGGCCTAAGTGGGGCCAACGTCCTGACTTTC. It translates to CASAGGLSGANVLTF.

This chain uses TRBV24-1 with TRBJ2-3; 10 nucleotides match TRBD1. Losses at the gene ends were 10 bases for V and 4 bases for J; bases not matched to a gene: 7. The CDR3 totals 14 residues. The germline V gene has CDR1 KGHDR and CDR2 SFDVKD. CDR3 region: CATSRDRGADTQYF. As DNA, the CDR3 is TGTGCCACTAGCCGGGACAGGGGAGCAGATACGCAGTATTTT.

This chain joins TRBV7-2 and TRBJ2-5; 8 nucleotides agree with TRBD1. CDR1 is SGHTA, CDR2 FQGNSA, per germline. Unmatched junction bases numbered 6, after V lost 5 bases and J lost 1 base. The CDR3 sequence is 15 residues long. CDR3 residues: CASSLSGTGQETQYF. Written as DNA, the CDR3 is TGTGCCAGCAGCCTCTCGGGGACAGGCCAAGAGACCCAGTACTTC.

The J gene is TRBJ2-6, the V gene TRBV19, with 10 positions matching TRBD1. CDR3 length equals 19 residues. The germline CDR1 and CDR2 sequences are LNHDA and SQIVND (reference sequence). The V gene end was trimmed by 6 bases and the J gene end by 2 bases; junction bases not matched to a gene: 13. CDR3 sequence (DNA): TGTGCCAGTAGCCCTGGGTATAGACAGGGGGCAACTGGGGCCAACGTCCTGACTTTC. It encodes CASSPGYRQGATGANVLTF.